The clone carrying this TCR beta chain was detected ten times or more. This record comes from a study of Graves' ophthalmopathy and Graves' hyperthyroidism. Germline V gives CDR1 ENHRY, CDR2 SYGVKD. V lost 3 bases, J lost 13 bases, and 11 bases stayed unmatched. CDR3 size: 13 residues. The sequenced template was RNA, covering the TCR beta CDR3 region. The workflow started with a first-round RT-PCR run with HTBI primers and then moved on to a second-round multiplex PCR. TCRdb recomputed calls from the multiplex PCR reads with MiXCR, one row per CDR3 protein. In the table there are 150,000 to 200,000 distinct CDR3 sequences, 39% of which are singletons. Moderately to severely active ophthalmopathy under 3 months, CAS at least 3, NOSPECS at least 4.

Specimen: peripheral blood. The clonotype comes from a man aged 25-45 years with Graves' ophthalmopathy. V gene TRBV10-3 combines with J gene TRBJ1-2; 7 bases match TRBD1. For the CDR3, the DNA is TGTGCCATCAGTGAAACGGCAGGGGGACTCAGCACCTTC. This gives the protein CAISETAGGLSTF.